One and the same sample provided the 30 T cell receptor beta chains below, sequenced in a study of T-cell memory formation after mild COVID-19. TCRdb redid the calling of the 5' RACE reads with MiXCR, one entry per CDR3 protein. The sample lists over 400,000 distinct CDR3 sequences, 20% to 25% occurring once. Material: PBMCs or a T cell subset sorted from them (not recorded which). These receptors came from an adult woman who had mild COVID-19 (a few samples of this study predate the infection). Cell type and time point are not known.

The V gene is TRBV5-1, the J gene TRBJ1-2; D might be TRBD1 (5 bases). V was pared by 0 bases and J by 4 bases, with 16 bases between. CDR3 size: 16 residues. Germline V gene sequence: CDR1 SGHRS, CDR2 YFSETQ. CDR3 region: CASSLDGTSLGYGYTF. The DNA for the CDR3 is TGCGCCAGCAGCTTGGATGGGACGTCTCTGGGCTATGGCTACACCTTC.

The chain has TRBV20-1 and TRBJ2-3; D may match TRBD1 or TRBD2 (7 bases each). Trimming took off 6 bases at V and 3 bases at J, with 25 bases between the two ends. Germline loops: CDR1 DFQATT, CDR2 SNEGSKA (reference sequence). CDR3 length equals 17 residues. The CDR3 region has the DNA TGCAGTGCCCAGACAGGGACTAAAGTTAGGGGAACAGATACGCAGTATTTT. This sequence encodes CSAQTGTKVRGTDTQYF.

V is TRBV7-9 and J is TRBJ2-3, with D possibly being TRBD2 (6 bases). CDR3 size: 16 residues. Germline V gene sequence: CDR1 SEHNR, CDR2 FQNEAQ (reference sequence). Trimming removed 0 bases at V and 0 bases at J, with 10 bases between. The CDR3 DNA reads TGTGCCAGCAGCTTAGCGCGGGCGGGAAGCACAGATACGCAGTATTTT. Translation gives CASSLARAGSTDTQYF.

This clonotype was counted only a few times. J is TRBJ2-2 and V is TRBV7-9, with TRBD1 as a possible D gene (5 bases). CDR1 is SEHNR, CDR2 FQNEAQ, per germline (reference sequence). Trimming removed 3 bases at V and 10 bases at J, with 12 bases between. This CDR3 has 13 amino acids. The DNA for the CDR3 is TGTGCCAGCAGCTTTCAGGGTCCGGAGGAGCTGTTTTTT. Its protein product is CASSFQGPEELFF. Filled out from reference TRBV7-9 and TRBJ2-2, the complete variable domain reads DTGVSQNPRHKITKRGQNVTFRCDPISEHNRLYWYRQTLGQGPEFLTYFQNEAQLEKSRLLSDRFSAERPKGSFSTLEIQRTEQGDSAMYLCASSFQGPEELFFGEGSRLTVL.

This clonotype showed up just a few times. The V and J genes are TRBV4-1 and TRBJ2-7; TRBD1 aligns across 11 bases. J was trimmed by 7 bases and V by 2 bases; bases with no gene match: 10. This CDR3 has 16 residues. Germline CDR1 MGHRA, CDR2 YSYEKL. CDR3 sequence (DNA): TGCGCCAGCAGCCAAAGAGCCCCGGGACAGGGGGAGGAGCAGTACTTC. Translation: CASSQRAPGQGEEQYF.

This clonotype has a handful of counts. The rearrangement uses TRBV18 and TRBJ1-2, with D tentatively TRBD1 (5 bases). V gave up 3 bases and J gave up 0 bases, with 11 bases separating them. Germline V gene data show CDR1 as KGHSH and CDR2 as LQKENI. The CDR3 has 15 amino acids. The CDR3: CASSPGEGSNYGYTF. The CDR3 DNA follows: TGTGCCAGCTCACCGGGGGAGGGCTCTAACTATGGCTACACCTTC.

This sequence joins TRBV6-5 and TRBJ2-1; a weak D match, TRBD1 (5 bases). Germline values: CDR1 MNHEY, CDR2 SVGAGI. V lost 2 bases and J 10 bases, leaving 18 bases between the germline ends. The CDR3 is made up of 15 amino acids. The CDR3 is CASSYPSAGPVEQFF. The CDR3 region has the DNA TGTGCCAGCAGTTACCCCTCGGCAGGGCCGGTAGAGCAGTTCTTC.

In this sample, this clonotype turned up a few times. This rearrangement joins TRBV12-3 or TRBV12-4 to TRBJ2-7; 9 positions agree with TRBD1. The CDR3 length is 13 residues. After removal of 10 bases from V and 2 bases from J, the junction contained 6 bases not matched to a gene. CDR3 amino acids: CAIRRTGAYEQYF. CDR3 coding DNA: TGTGCCATCAGGAGGACAGGGGCCTACGAGCAGTACTTC.

This clonotype showed up just a few times. This rearrangement joins TRBV4-2 to TRBJ2-1; perhaps D is TRBD1 or TRBD2 (6 bases each). Germline V gene lookup returns CDR1 LGHNA and CDR2 YNFKEQ. V was trimmed by 4 bases and J by 8 bases, leaving 15 bases between them. The CDR3 runs to 14 residues. As DNA, the CDR3 is TGTGCCAGCAGCCGTGCGGGGACACGGGATGAGCAGTTCTTC. This gives the protein CASSRAGTRDEQFF.

This clonotype turned up a few times. The chain recombines TRBV7-9 with TRBJ1-2; possibly TRBD1 for D (5 bases). The V end was cut by 5 bases, the J end by 6 bases, with 13 bases between. The CDR3 length is 13 residues. CDR1 SEHNR and CDR2 FQNEAQ come from the germline V gene (reference sequence). The CDR3 spells CASSLGTADGYTF. The CDR3 coding sequence is TGTGCCAGCAGCCTCGGGACCGCGGATGGCTACACCTTC.

The chain uses TRBV4-2 and TRBJ2-5; 11 bases line up with TRBD2. The V gene's germline CDR1 is LGHNA and CDR2 YNFKEQ. Trimming at V came to 1 base and at J to 4 bases, leaving 5 bases not matched to a gene. The CDR3 spans 16 residues. The CDR3 nucleotides read TGTGCCAGCAGCCAAGGCACCGGGACTAGCGGAGAGACCCAGTACTTC. It encodes CASSQGTGTSGETQYF.

Here the CDR3 DNA reads TGTGCCAGCAGTTACGTCTCGACAGACTACGAGCAGTACTTC. It encodes CASSYVSTDYEQYF. The chain is built from TRBV6-2 or TRBV6-3 and TRBJ2-7, with D maybe TRBD1 (5 bases). Germline V gene lookup returns CDR1 MNHEY and CDR2 SVGEGT. Between the trimmed V and J ends, which lost 2 bases and 3 bases, there was a span of 11 bases. The CDR3 is 14 amino acids.

The rearrangement uses TRBV6-5 and TRBJ2-2, with TRBD2 matching 11 bases. J gave up 3 bases and V 3 bases, and 3 bases lay outside the gene matches. Germline V gene sequence: CDR1 MNHEY, CDR2 SVGAGI. The length of the CDR3 is 16 residues. Written as DNA, the CDR3 is TGTGCCAGCAGTTATACTAGCGGGGGCTACACCGGGGAGCTGTTTTTT. Encoded protein: CASSYTSGGYTGELFF.

The chain recombines TRBV5-5 with TRBJ1-6; 7 bases line up with TRBD1. Germline CDR1 and CDR2: SGHKS and YYEKEE (reference sequence). This CDR3 contains 17 residues. V gave up 4 bases and J gave up 0 bases; unmatched junction bases: 7. CDR3 loop: CASSGSPGGSYNSPLHF. The CDR3 DNA sequence: TGTGCCAGCAGCGGGAGTCCAGGGGGCTCCTATAATTCACCCCTCCACTTT.

This CDR3 reads CSARSGSLGREQYF. For the CDR3, the DNA is TGCAGTGCTAGGAGCGGGAGTCTGGGCCGGGAGCAGTACTTC. The chain employs TRBV20-1 and TRBJ2-7; TRBD2 matches 8 bases. Germline V gene lookup returns CDR1 DFQATT and CDR2 SNEGSKA (reference sequence). The CDR3 totals 14 residues. Germline trimming cut 3 bases from V and 7 bases from J; bases unmatched to any gene: 11.

This clonotype occurred a few times. The chain combines TRBV20-1 with TRBJ1-4, with D uncertain. The germline V and J ends were trimmed by 0 bases and 1 base, with 3 bases remaining between them. Germline assignment: CDR1 DFQATT and CDR2 SNEGSKA (reference sequence). The CDR3 runs 13 residues. CDR3: CSAREGTNEKLFF. CDR3 bases: TGCAGTGCTAGAGAGGGAACTAATGAAAAACTGTTTTTT.

The V call is TRBV6-2 or TRBV6-3, the J call TRBJ2-4; 11 nucleotides match TRBD2. In germline, CDR1 is MNHEY, CDR2 SVGEGT. With V trimmed by 2 bases and J by 6 bases, 3 bases remained unmatched. The CDR3 is 15 amino acids. DNA of the CDR3: TGTGCCAGCAGTTACCTAGCGGGAGGACCAAACATTCAGTACTTC. As protein: CASSYLAGGPNIQYF.

This clonotype was counted between two and nine times. The CDR3 sequence is CASSLETGNYGYTF. The CDR3 DNA is TGCGCCAGCAGCTTGGAAACAGGGAACTATGGCTACACCTTC. V gene TRBV5-1 combines with J gene TRBJ1-2; D is perhaps TRBD1 (6 bases). Germline CDR1 SGHRS, CDR2 YFSETQ. The CDR3 loop spans 14 amino acids. V dropped 0 bases and J dropped 2 bases, with 8 bases sitting between them.

This rearrangement joins TRBV19 to TRBJ2-3; 8 bases fit TRBD2. The CDR3 runs 15 residues. Germline trimming cut 3 bases from V and 4 bases from J; bases unmatched to any gene: 6. Germline CDR1 reads LNHDA; CDR2 reads SQIVND (reference sequence). In DNA form, the CDR3 reads TGTGCCAGTAGTATGCCCCCACTAGCGGCAGATACGCAGTATTTT. Amino acid sequence: CASSMPPLAADTQYF.

The chain recombines TRBV27 with TRBJ1-1; 8 nucleotides agree with TRBD1. The CDR3 loop spans 16 amino acids. Germline loops: CDR1 MNHEY, CDR2 SMNVEV (reference sequence). The junction had 10 bases not matched to a gene; V was cut back by 3 bases and J by 4 bases. The CDR3 DNA reads TGTGCCAGCAGTTTGACAGGGGTTAACCCCGGCACTGAAGCTTTCTTT. It is translated as CASSLTGVNPGTEAFF.

This chain uses TRBV20-1 with TRBJ1-2, with D possibly matching TRBD1 (6 bases). Trimming cost V 3 bases and J 6 bases, with 17 bases left between them. The germline gives CDR1 DFQATT, CDR2 SNEGSKA (reference sequence). The CDR3 extends over 14 amino acids. The CDR3 region has the DNA TGCAGTGCTAGTTGGCGCGGGGGGCTCCATGGCTACACCTTC. This encodes CSASWRGGLHGYTF.

V and J are TRBV6-1 and TRBJ1-2, with a possible D match to TRBD1 (6 bases). The CDR3 extends over 13 amino acids. Deletions cut 6 bases from V and 10 bases from J, with 18 bases between. From germline, CDR1 is MNHNS and CDR2 SASEGT. CDR3 nucleotide sequence: TGTGCCAGCAGGGATTCAGGACAGACGGTCTACACCTTC. This encodes CASRDSGQTVYTF.

This clonotype was counted ten times or more. At one end the junction does not follow the germline gene, possibly because of a read error. The chain combines TRBV5-1 with TRBJ2-1; no clear D. The CDR3 is 11 residues long. Germline lookup yields CDR1 SGHRS and CDR2 YFSETQ. As DNA, the CDR3 is TGTGCCAGCAGCTTATACAATGAGCAGTTCTTC. Its protein product is CASSLYNEQFF. Using reference TRBV5-1 and TRBJ2-1 for the parts outside the CDR3, the full variable domain is KAGVTQTPRYLIKTRGQQVTLSCSPISGHRSVSWYQQTPGQGLQFLFEYFSETQRNKGNFPGRFSGRQFSNSRSEMNVSTLELGDSALYLCASSLYNEQFFGPGTRLTVL.

The table lists this clonotype with a few counts. The J gene is TRBJ2-7, the V gene TRBV5-1; D possibly corresponds to TRBD1 (6 bases). The CDR3 runs 15 residues. Germline V gives CDR1 SGHRS, CDR2 YFSETQ. With 4 bases removed from V and 4 bases from J, the gap between germline ends came to 18 bases. The CDR3 loop reads CASSQTYGQQYEQYF. CDR3 DNA: TGCGCCAGCAGCCAGACCTACGGACAGCAATACGAGCAGTACTTC.

J is TRBJ2-7 and V is TRBV6-6, with 7 bases matching TRBD1. This CDR3 has 16 amino acids. The germline gives CDR1 MNHNY, CDR2 SVGAGI (reference sequence). With V trimmed by 5 bases and J by 0 bases, 10 bases remained unmatched. The chain's CDR3 is CASSRDRDSSSYEQYF. For the CDR3, the DNA is TGTGCCAGCAGTCGAGACCGGGACAGTAGCTCCTACGAGCAGTACTTC.

This rearrangement joins TRBV18 to TRBJ2-2; 9 bases match TRBD1. This CDR3 contains 17 residues. Germline CDR1 reads KGHSH; CDR2 reads LQKENI. After removal of 6 bases from V and 6 bases from J, the junction contained 14 bases not matched to a gene. CDR3 protein: CASSSHPGQGIAGELFF. The CDR3 DNA is TGTGCCAGCTCCTCCCACCCGGGACAGGGTATTGCCGGGGAGCTGTTTTTT.

This clonotype has only a few counts. The chain's CDR3 is CASSSAAGGANVLTF. The CDR3, as DNA: TGTGCCAGCAGTTCGGCGGCTGGTGGGGCCAACGTCCTGACTTTC. This chain joins TRBV6-5 and TRBJ2-6, with D unclear. The CDR3 contains 15 residues. Germline values: CDR1 MNHEY, CDR2 SVGAGI. V lost 4 bases to trimming and J lost 3 bases, with 10 bases between them.

This clonotype was detected only a few times. This chain joins TRBV9 and TRBJ2-5; the D gene is possibly TRBD2 (6 bases). The CDR3 is 15 residues long. CDR1 and CDR2 (germline): SGDLS, YYNGEE. Trimming stripped 4 bases from V and 3 bases from J, with 16 bases between. CDR3 sequence reads: CASSPRRDVKETQYF. The CDR3 nucleotides read TGTGCCAGCAGCCCCAGGAGGGATGTGAAAGAGACCCAGTACTTC. The variable domain in full, completed from reference TRBV9 and TRBJ2-5, reads DSGVTQTPKHLITATGQRVTLRCSPRSGDLSVYWYQQSLDQGLQFLIQYYNGEERAKGNILERFSAQQFPDLHSELNLSSLELGDSALYFCASSPRRDVKETQYFGPGTRLLVL.

This chain uses TRBV24-1 with TRBJ2-1, with D possibly matching TRBD2 (7 bases). V was trimmed by 5 bases and J by 3 bases, leaving 16 bases between them. The CDR3 extends over 16 amino acids. CDR1 and CDR2 from the germline V gene are KGHDR and SFDVKD. The CDR3 coding sequence is TGTGCCACCAGTGGTGGGGGCGGGAGAGACTACAATGAGCAGTTCTTC. This translates into CATSGGGGRDYNEQFF.

This clonotype was picked up a small number of times. The chain couples TRBV28 to TRBJ2-3; 12 bases are shared with TRBD2. CDR3 length: 15 residues. Germline-derived CDR1 and CDR2 are MDHEN and SYDVKM. The V segment lost 6 bases and the J segment 5 bases; nucleotides outside the gene matches: 6. The CDR3 bases are TGTGCCAGCAGAAATCTAGCGGGAGGGTTAGATACGCAGTATTTT. This encodes CASRNLAGGLDTQYF.